This passage covers 26 T cell receptor beta chains from one sample sequenced in a study of OX40 agonist ivuxolimab in advanced cancers. Some clones are missing from TCRdb's copy, which holds only in-frame ones; the method was immunoSEQ multiplex PCR. In the table there are approximately 30,000 clones, approximately 86% of which are singletons. The input for sequencing was CD4+ or CD8+ T cells sorted from blood, taken in a trial of the OX40 agonist ivuxolimab. These receptors were taken from an adult with an advanced solid tumor such as melanoma, head and neck, liver or kidney cancer.

This chain joins TRBV7-9 and TRBJ2-1; 8 bases fit TRBD2. V shed 5 bases, J shed 7 bases, and the junction held 13 bases outside the gene matches. CDR1 is SEHNR and CDR2 is FQNEAQ in the germline V gene (reference sequence). CDR3 length: 16 residues. CDR3 nucleotide sequence: TGTGCCAGCAGCGCCCTGACTAGCGTCCCATTTAATGAGCAGTTCTTC. This encodes CASSALTSVPFNEQFF.

The chain uses TRBV5-1 and TRBJ2-2; the D gene could be TRBD1 or TRBD2 (5 bases each). The V end was cut by 4 bases, the J end by 6 bases, with 16 bases between. Looked up from germline, CDR1 is SGHRS and CDR2 is YFSETQ. The CDR3 loop spans 15 amino acids. The CDR3 nucleotides are TGCGCCAGCAGCGCCGACAGTGAGGGCCCCGGGGAGCTGTTTTTT. It is translated as CASSADSEGPGELFF.

The V call is TRBV6-1, the J call TRBJ2-7; unclear D gene. This CDR3 has 14 residues. Germline V lookup: CDR1 MNHNS, CDR2 SASEGT. The V end lost 0 bases, the J end lost 4 bases, and 10 bases lay between the germline ends. CDR3: CASSEASQMYEQYF. The CDR3, as DNA: TGTGCCAGCAGTGAAGCGAGTCAGATGTACGAGCAGTACTTC.

This clone has more than one count but fewer than ten. The chain combines TRBV29-1 with TRBJ1-1; TRBD1 matches 7 bases. V gave up 2 bases and J gave up 2 bases; unmatched junction bases: 2. The CDR3 is made up of 13 amino acids. The V gene's germline CDR1 is SQVTM and CDR2 ANQGSEA. CDR3 loop: CSVETGVNTEAFF. The CDR3, as DNA: TGCAGCGTTGAAACAGGGGTTAACACTGAAGCTTTCTTT.

This chain joins TRBV27 and TRBJ2-1; D is possibly TRBD1 (7 bases). Germline loops: CDR1 MNHEY, CDR2 SMNVEV (reference sequence). The CDR3 extends over 14 amino acids. Deletions cut 6 bases from V and 8 bases from J, with 17 bases between. In DNA, the CDR3 is TGTGCCAGCAGCCAGCAGCAGGGGGGTGATGAGCAGTTCTTC. It translates to CASSQQQGGDEQFF.

This clone showed up just a few times. The chain joins TRBV27 to TRBJ2-1; D is unclear. The ends were cut back, 0 bases at V and 4 bases at J, with 7 bases in the middle. Germline V gives CDR1 MNHEY, CDR2 SMNVEV (reference sequence). This CDR3 region has 14 residues. The CDR3 nucleotides read TGTGCCAGCAGTTTATCCGACGGGTACAATGAGCAGTTCTTC. Encoded protein: CASSLSDGYNEQFF.

The chain carries TRBV7-9 and TRBJ2-7; D is ambiguous. V dropped 5 bases and J dropped 3 bases, with 17 bases sitting between them. There are 15 residues in the CDR3. Looked up from germline, CDR1 is SEHNR and CDR2 is FQNEAQ (reference sequence). The CDR3 reads CASSAPDARIYEQYF. CDR3 DNA: TGTGCCAGCAGCGCACCAGACGCCAGGATCTACGAGCAGTACTTC.

The V gene is TRBV6-5, the J gene TRBJ2-7; the match to TRBD1 covers 10 bases. With V trimmed by 4 bases and J by 2 bases, 8 bases remained unmatched. Germline CDR1 and CDR2: MNHEY and SVGAGI. This CDR3 has 16 residues. CDR3 residues: CASSLGQGRYTYEQYF. CDR3 DNA: TGTGCCAGCAGTTTGGGACAGGGGCGATATACCTACGAGCAGTACTTC.

The rearrangement uses TRBV28 and TRBJ2-7; D remains ambiguous. The germline V and J ends were trimmed by 5 bases and 2 bases, with 4 bases remaining between them. Germline values: CDR1 MDHEN, CDR2 SYDVKM. The CDR3 runs to 11 residues. The CDR3: CASSPAYEQYF. The CDR3 coding sequence is TGTGCCAGCAGTCCCGCCTACGAGCAGTACTTC.

This chain connects TRBV28 to TRBJ1-4, with D perhaps matching TRBD1 (5 bases). The CDR3 has 16 residues. Germline loops: CDR1 MDHEN, CDR2 SYDVKM. Trimming stripped 2 bases from V and 0 bases from J, with 10 bases between. CDR3 amino acids: CASSLGTAATNEKLFF. CDR3 coding DNA: TGTGCCAGCAGTTTAGGGACCGCTGCAACTAATGAAAAACTGTTTTTT.

V and J are TRBV27 and TRBJ2-7; 7 nucleotides align to TRBD1. The CDR3 spans 13 residues. Germline values: CDR1 MNHEY, CDR2 SMNVEV (reference sequence). Germline trimming cut 6 bases from V and 3 bases from J; bases unmatched to any gene: 5. The CDR3 coding sequence is TGTGCCAGCAGCGAGACAGGGCTCTACGAGCAGTACTTC. Protein product: CASSETGLYEQYF.

This rearrangement joins TRBV5-5 to TRBJ2-7, with D possibly being TRBD2 (6 bases). Germline-derived CDR1 and CDR2 are SGHKS and YYEKEE (reference sequence). This CDR3 comprises 14 residues. V was shortened by 4 bases and J by 1 base, with 12 bases between the two germline ends. This CDR3 is CASSPGAGSYEQYF. CDR3 nucleotides: TGTGCCAGCAGCCCCGGGGCGGGATCCTACGAGCAGTACTTC.

This clone has a single count. CDR3 residues: CASSLASGAYEQYF. CDR3 coding DNA: TGTGCCAGCAGCTTAGCGTCCGGGGCCTACGAGCAGTACTTC. This chain uses TRBV7-8 with TRBJ2-7; the D gene is possibly TRBD2 (5 bases). V lost 0 bases, J lost 2 bases, and 8 bases lay in between. CDR3 length: 14 amino acids. Germline loops: CDR1 SGHVS, CDR2 FQNEAQ. The whole variable domain, filled in from reference TRBV7-8 and TRBJ2-7, reads GAGVSQSPRYKVAKRGQDVALRCDPISGHVSLFWYQQALGQGPEFLTYFQNEAQLDKSGLPSDRFFAERPEGSVSTLKIQRTQQEDSAVYLCASSLASGAYEQYFGPGTRLTVT.

CDR3: CASRAGGNQPQHF. The CDR3 DNA reads TGTGCCAGCAGAGCAGGGGGCAATCAGCCCCAGCATTTT. This chain joins TRBV7-9 and TRBJ1-5; D might be TRBD1 (6 bases). This CDR3 region has 13 residues. Trimming removed 6 bases at V and 2 bases at J, with 8 bases between. Per germline, CDR1 SEHNR and CDR2 FQNEAQ (reference sequence).

The chain has TRBV7-9 and TRBJ2-3; maybe TRBD2 (5 bases). The CDR3 length is 15 residues. V gave up 6 bases and J gave up 6 bases, with 19 bases separating them. Germline loops: CDR1 SEHNR, CDR2 FQNEAQ (reference sequence). This CDR3 reads CASRAEGTKRDTQYF. CDR3 sequence (DNA): TGTGCCAGCAGGGCCGAGGGAACGAAGAGGGATACGCAGTATTTT.

This clone has only a few counts. The chain couples TRBV6-5 to TRBJ2-1, with D maybe TRBD2 (5 bases). The CDR3 is 14 residues long. CDR1 and CDR2 (germline): MNHEY, SVGAGI. Trimming left V 0 bases short and J 4 bases short, with 7 bases between. The CDR3 nucleotides read TGTGCCAGCAGTTACTCGCGAGGGTACAATGAGCAGTTCTTC. It encodes CASSYSRGYNEQFF.

On this clone itself: The same CDR3 arises from other DNA sequences in this sample as well. The V gene is TRBV9, the J gene TRBJ2-3; D gene uncertain. CDR1 is SGDLS and CDR2 is YYNGEE in the germline V gene. CDR3 length equals 11 residues. Trimming stripped 2 bases from V and 6 bases from J, with 4 bases between. The CDR3 loop is CASSVDDTQYF. As DNA, the CDR3 is TGTGCCAGCAGCGTGGACGATACGCAGTATTTT.

V is TRBV30 and J is TRBJ1-1, with 7 nucleotides matching TRBD1. The CDR3 runs to 11 residues. Germline CDR1 is GTSNPN and CDR2 is SVGIG (reference sequence). CDR3: CASTGVPEAFF. CDR3 DNA sequence: TGTGCGTCTACAGGGGTGCCTGAAGCTTTCTTT.

The V call is TRBV11-2, the J call TRBJ2-1; 7 bases agree with TRBD2. Germline V gene data show CDR1 as SGHAT and CDR2 as FQNNGV. CDR3 length: 18 amino acids. With 1 base clipped from V and 5 bases from J, the junction kept 14 bases outside the gene matches. The CDR3 coding sequence is TGTGCCAGCAGCTTAGGGGTCGTTGGGCTAGCGGTCGACAATGAGCAGTTCTTC. Residues: CASSLGVVGLAVDNEQFF.

The V gene is TRBV6-1, the J gene TRBJ2-2, with D perhaps matching TRBD2 (6 bases). V was cut by 5 bases and J by 4 bases, with 11 bases left in between. The CDR3 sequence is 14 residues long. Germline V gene sequence: CDR1 MNHNS, CDR2 SASEGT. Written as DNA, the CDR3 is TGTGCCAGCAGTTTGCAGGGAGGCACCGGGGAGCTGTTTTTT. It is translated as CASSLQGGTGELFF.

V gene TRBV2 combines with J gene TRBJ1-5; TRBD1 agrees at 8 bases. CDR1 and CDR2 from the germline V gene are SNHLY and FYNNEI. The trim removed 0 bases at V and 4 bases at J, leaving 5 bases unmatched. The CDR3 is 16 amino acids. CDR3 amino acids: CASSEALRTGNQPQHF. In nucleotides, the CDR3 is TGTGCCAGCAGTGAAGCGCTTCGGACAGGGAATCAGCCCCAGCATTTT.

This clone was counted a single time. V is TRBV19 and J is TRBJ2-7, with 8 positions matching TRBD2. V gave up 8 bases and J gave up 5 bases; unmatched junction bases: 11. The CDR3 is 14 amino acids. Germline loops: CDR1 LNHDA, CDR2 SQIVND (reference sequence). CDR3 residues: CASRGGRSFHEQYF. CDR3 DNA: TGTGCCAGTCGGGGGGGTCGGTCCTTCCACGAGCAGTACTTC.

The chain uses TRBV4-1 and TRBJ1-5; possible D gene TRBD1, 5 bases. Deletions cut 6 bases from V and 1 base from J, with 13 bases between. The germline V gene encodes CDR1 MGHRA and CDR2 YSYEKL. The CDR3 length is 15 residues. CDR3 amino acids: CASRETGGSNQPQHF. As DNA, the CDR3 is TGCGCCAGCAGAGAAACGGGGGGGAGCAATCAGCCCCAGCATTTT.

The chain combines TRBV13 with TRBJ2-5; 8 positions match TRBD1. The CDR3 covers 13 residues. V lost 5 bases and J lost 5; bases outside the gene matches: 4. From germline, CDR1 is PRHDT and CDR2 FYEKMQ (reference sequence). In nucleotides, the CDR3 is TGTGCCAGCAGCCTAAACAGGGGGGAGACCCAGTACTTC. Amino acids: CASSLNRGETQYF. Full variable domain (rest looked up from reference TRBV13 and TRBJ2-5): AAGVIQSPRHLIKEKRETATLKCYPIPRHDTVYWYQQGPGQDPQFLISFYEKMQSDKGSIPDRFSAQQFSDYHSELNMSSLELGDSALYFCASSLNRGETQYFGPGTRLLVL.

The chain is built from TRBV5-1 and TRBJ2-7; D perhaps matches TRBD2 (5 bases). The V end was cut by 0 bases, the J end by 2 bases, with 9 bases between. CDR3 length equals 14 residues. The germline gives CDR1 SGHRS, CDR2 YFSETQ. CDR3 loop: CASSLGGETYEQYF. CDR3 nucleotide sequence: TGCGCCAGCAGCTTGGGTGGGGAGACCTACGAGCAGTACTTC.

The chain employs TRBV28 and TRBJ1-5, with TRBD1 as a possible D gene (5 bases). The germline CDR1 and CDR2 sequences are MDHEN and SYDVKM. This CDR3 comprises 16 residues. The germline V and J ends were trimmed by 7 bases and 0 bases, with 16 bases remaining between them. CDR3 sequence (DNA): TGTGCCAGCAATTGGGGTGGAGGGGATAGCAATCAGCCCCAGCATTTT. Protein sequence: CASNWGGGDSNQPQHF.